This T cell receptor (beta chain) was recovered during a study of Graves' ophthalmopathy and Graves' hyperthyroidism. Looked up from germline, CDR1 is KGHDR and CDR2 is SFDVKD. V lost 8 bases, J lost 5 bases, and 15 bases lay in between. The length of the CDR3 is 13 residues. Overall study results and limits: A majority of expanded thyroid clonotypes exceeding 0.001 frequency were likewise present in blood.

This clonotype was counted ten times or more. Antigen specificity is unknown. Ophthalmopathy was moderately-to-severely active, CAS at least 3, NOSPECS at least 4, lasting under 3 months. For repertoire sequencing, the TCR beta CDR3 regions were amplified from RNA transcripts. First-round RT-PCR used HTBI primers; second-round multiplex PCR followed. TCRdb re-analysed the multiplex PCR reads in MiXCR, keeping a single row per CDR3 protein. Here the sample spans around 470,000 distinct CDR3 sequences, roughly 14% being singletons. The chain links TRBV24-1 to TRBJ2-7; possibly TRBD1 or TRBD2 for D (5 bases each). Material for sequencing was blood. This sequence originates from a woman in her 30s with Graves' ophthalmopathy. The CDR3 DNA sequence: TGTGCCACCAAGGCATCGGGGCGCGACGAGCAGTACTTC. Protein sequence: CATKASGRDEQYF.